This T cell receptor beta chain was identified in a study of response to subunit inactivated influenza vaccine. TCRdb called the RT-PCR reads again in MiXCR, with one record for every CDR3 protein. The table records 500,000 to 550,000 distinct CDR3 sequences, less than 25% of them present only once. This clonotype was seen only a few times. The CDR3 loop spans 14 amino acids. V was trimmed by 2 bases and J by 5 bases, leaving 12 bases between them. The germline V gene has CDR1 ENHRY and CDR2 SYGVKD. This sample also appeared in a second study, on T cells expressing NK-cell markers. From that study: Researchers built TCR beta cDNA using 5'RACE template switching with UMIs. Investigators obtained TCR beta repertoires from sorted CD3+CD56+NKG2C+, CD3+CD56+NKG2C- and CD3+CD56-NKG2C+ T cells. HCMV seropositivity characterized most of the eight sequenced donors, and seronegativity one. Also leading the CD3+CD56-NKG2C+ fraction in a handful of donors were these clonotypes.

The J gene is TRBJ1-2, the V gene TRBV10-3; no definite D call. The sequences come from CD4+ T cells sorted from PBMCs, collected less than 13 days after vaccination. This clonotype originated in a man over 45 who received an inactivated influenza vaccine. The CDR3: CAISEPEAGYGYTF. In DNA form, the CDR3 reads TGTGCCATCAGTGAGCCGGAGGCCGGTTATGGCTACACCTTC.